These 10 T cell receptor beta chains share one sample of origin, sequenced in a study of T cell responses to AZD1222 COVID-19 vaccine. Profiling relied on immunoSEQ multiplex PCR, and the TCRdb table lists in-frame clones only, not all of them. The sample contains around 69,000 clones, 88% of which appear only once. This material consisted of peripheral blood, taken on day 0 of AZD1222 vaccination. All receptors come from an adult in good health.

The chain employs TRBV19 and TRBJ2-6; the match to TRBD1 covers 10 bases. Per germline, CDR1 LNHDA and CDR2 SQIVND (reference sequence). This CDR3 comprises 17 residues. Losses at the gene ends were 7 bases for V and 1 base for J; bases not matched to a gene: 7. The CDR3 is CASTLRDRGSGANVLTF. CDR3 DNA: TGTGCCAGTACCCTCCGGGACAGGGGTTCTGGGGCCAACGTCCTGACTTTC.

This chain links TRBV18 with TRBJ2-7, with D possibly being TRBD2 (5 bases). Germline V CDR1 and CDR2: KGHSH, LQKENI. Trimming stripped 0 bases from V and 1 base from J, with 10 bases between. The CDR3 is 15 amino acids. In nucleotides, the CDR3 is TGTGCCAGCTCACCACCTGTCAGCGGATCCTACGAGCAGTACTTC. Translated: CASSPPVSGSYEQYF.

The chain links TRBV18 to TRBJ1-5; the D gene is possibly TRBD1 (6 bases). CDR1 is KGHSH, CDR2 LQKENI, per germline. Trimming pared 5 bases from V and 5 bases from J, leaving 13 bases between. This CDR3 spans 14 amino acids. The CDR3 loop reads CASSVRGGDQPQHF. The CDR3 coding sequence is TGTGCCAGCTCAGTCAGGGGAGGGGATCAGCCCCAGCATTTT.

The genes are TRBV6-6 and TRBJ1-1; the D gene is possibly TRBD1 (6 bases). CDR3 size: 14 residues. Germline V gives CDR1 MNHNY, CDR2 SVGAGI (reference sequence). V gave up 6 bases and J gave up 4 bases, with 15 bases separating them. The CDR3 here is CASSDPGGGTEAFF. CDR3 DNA: TGTGCCAGCAGCGACCCCGGGGGCGGCACTGAAGCTTTCTTT.

The rearrangement uses TRBV19 and TRBJ1-4, with 9 bases matching TRBD1. Germline CDR1 and CDR2: LNHDA and SQIVND (reference sequence). The CDR3 is 16 residues long. The trim removed 4 bases at V and 5 bases at J, leaving 8 bases unmatched. The CDR3 here is CASSKGRGQGNEKLFF. In DNA form, the CDR3 reads TGTGCCAGTAGTAAAGGTCGGGGACAGGGAAATGAAAAACTGTTTTTT.

The V gene is TRBV7-9, the J gene TRBJ1-5; TRBD1 aligns across 7 bases. CDR1 and CDR2 from the germline V gene are SEHNR and FQNEAQ (reference sequence). J gave up 1 base and V 4 bases, and 7 bases lay outside the gene matches. This CDR3 comprises 16 residues. The CDR3 loop is CASSSTWTGSNQPQHF. The DNA of the CDR3 is TGTGCCAGCAGCTCAACTTGGACAGGAAGCAATCAGCCCCAGCATTTT.

This chain uses TRBV13 with TRBJ1-4, with 8 positions matching TRBD1. The CDR3 has 14 residues. From germline, CDR1 is PRHDT and CDR2 FYEKMQ (reference sequence). The J segment lost 8 bases and the V segment lost 6 bases, leaving 8 bases of the junction unmatched. The CDR3 sequence is CASRLRGRGEKLFF. The CDR3 DNA sequence: TGTGCCAGCAGGCTCAGGGGGCGAGGCGAAAAACTGTTTTTT.

The genes are TRBV13 and TRBJ1-1; D might be TRBD1 (5 bases). Germline CDR1 is PRHDT and CDR2 is FYEKMQ (reference sequence). The CDR3 is made up of 14 amino acids. V was cut by 3 bases and J by 0 bases, with 8 bases left in between. CDR3: CASSLGELNTEAFF. DNA of the CDR3: TGTGCCAGCAGCTTGGGGGAGCTGAACACTGAAGCTTTCTTT. The complete variable domain, with remaining parts taken from reference TRBV13 and TRBJ1-1, reads AAGVIQSPRHLIKEKRETATLKCYPIPRHDTVYWYQQGPGQDPQFLISFYEKMQSDKGSIPDRFSAQQFSDYHSELNMSSLELGDSALYFCASSLGELNTEAFFGQGTRLTVV.

CDR3 nucleotide sequence: TGTGCCAGCAGTCGACCGACCGGACTGCTCACCGGGGAGCTGTTTTTT. Protein sequence: CASSRPTGLLTGELFF. The rearrangement joins TRBV28 to TRBJ2-2; tentative D call: TRBD2 (5 bases). Trimming removed 5 bases at V and 4 bases at J, with 17 bases between. The germline V gene encodes CDR1 MDHEN and CDR2 SYDVKM. The CDR3 totals 16 residues.

The J gene is TRBJ1-5, the V gene TRBV7-2, with D possibly matching TRBD1 (6 bases). The CDR3 runs 15 residues. CDR1 and CDR2 (germline): SGHTA, FQGNSA. V was cut by 5 bases and J by 6 bases, with 17 bases left in between. CDR3 amino acids: CASSPQTQGFQPQHF. CDR3 nucleotide sequence: TGTGCCAGCAGCCCACAAACACAGGGTTTTCAGCCCCAGCATTTT.